A single sample is the source of the 24 T cell receptor beta chains below, sequenced in a study of shared clonotypes between healthy human individuals. The repertoire was sequenced with immunoSEQ multiplex PCR; TCRdb's copy has only in-frame clones and lacks some. The profile shows some 100,000 clones, around 65% of them singletons. The sample comprised memory CD8+ T cells sorted from blood. Subset defined: CD45RO+ cells pooled with CCR7-negative TemRA cells. The receptors derive from a woman aged 25 to 39 in good health.

This chain links TRBV9 with TRBJ2-1; 9 bases agree with TRBD2. Losses at the gene ends were 2 bases for V and 2 bases for J; bases not matched to a gene: 5. The CDR3 has 16 amino acids. Germline V gives CDR1 SGDLS, CDR2 YYNGEE. The CDR3 coding sequence is TGTGCCAGCAGCGTCGGGCAGCGGGGGGCCTACAATGAGCAGTTCTTC. It encodes CASSVGQRGAYNEQFF.

This clone was counted only a few times. J is TRBJ2-3 and V is TRBV6-6, with 11 bases that match TRBD1. The CDR3 contains 14 residues. Germline lookup yields CDR1 MNHNY and CDR2 SVGAGI (reference sequence). V lost 5 bases, J lost 4 bases, and 2 bases stayed unmatched. The CDR3 reads CASSGQGAPDTQYF. As DNA, the CDR3 is TGTGCCAGCAGTGGACAGGGGGCGCCAGATACGCAGTATTTT.

The chain is built from TRBV5-4 and TRBJ1-2, with D maybe TRBD1 (5 bases). Trimming removed 5 bases at V and 7 bases at J, with 18 bases between. This CDR3 region has 14 residues. The germline V gene has CDR1 SGHNT and CDR2 YYREEE (reference sequence). CDR3 in DNA: TGTGCCAGCAGGACATCCTCAGGGATCCGTGGCTACACCTTC. Translating it yields CASRTSSGIRGYTF.

The chain combines TRBV7-6 with TRBJ2-1; D may be TRBD2 (7 bases). V shed 1 base and J shed 10 bases, with 11 bases lying between them. The CDR3 runs 13 residues. Germline V gene data show CDR1 as SGHVS and CDR2 as FNYEAQ. The CDR3 coding sequence is TGTGCCAGCAGCTTAGGGGGGGGCGGCGAGCAGTTCTTC. It yields the protein CASSLGGGGEQFF.

The chain employs TRBV7-6 and TRBJ1-6; D remains ambiguous. CDR3 length equals 14 residues. Germline V gene sequence: CDR1 SGHVS, CDR2 FNYEAQ. Trimming removed 3 bases at V and 6 bases at J, with 9 bases between. CDR3 protein: CASSLASANSPLHF. Here the CDR3 DNA reads TGTGCCAGCAGCTTGGCGTCAGCTAATTCACCCCTCCACTTT. Combining the CDR3 with reference TRBV7-6 and TRBJ1-6 gives the whole variable domain GAGVSQSPRYKVTKRGQDVALRCDPISGHVSLYWYRQALGQGPEFLTYFNYEAQQDKSGLPNDRFSAERPEGSISTLTIQRTEQRDSAMYRCASSLASANSPLHFGNGTRLTVT.

By share, this clone ranks as medium-sized. The rearrangement joins TRBV2 to TRBJ1-5; TRBD1 might be the D (5 bases). Per the germline V gene, CDR1 is SNHLY and CDR2 is FYNNEI. V gave up 2 bases and J gave up 7 bases, with 18 bases separating them. The CDR3 is 16 residues long. CDR3 loop: CASSESATTGYQPQHF. In DNA form, the CDR3 reads TGTGCCAGCAGTGAAAGTGCGACAACAGGTTACCAGCCCCAGCATTTT.

The chain links TRBV7-9 to TRBJ2-7, with 14 bases lining up with TRBD2. Per germline, CDR1 SEHNR and CDR2 FQNEAQ (reference sequence). J gave up 1 base and V 1 base, and 3 bases lay outside the gene matches. The CDR3 has 17 amino acids. CDR3 region: CASSLVGLAGGSYEQYF. The CDR3 DNA reads TGTGCCAGCAGCTTAGTAGGACTAGCGGGAGGATCCTACGAGCAGTACTTC.

This clone was seen a few times. Other nucleotide sequences in the sample specify the same CDR3. The chain recombines TRBV5-1 with TRBJ1-5, with TRBD1 identical over 10 bases. Germline CDR1 SGHRS, CDR2 YFSETQ. The CDR3 covers 14 residues. The trim removed 5 bases at V and 5 bases at J, leaving 4 bases unmatched. The DNA of the CDR3 is TGCGCCAGCAGTCTTGGACAGGGGGATCAGCCCCAGCATTTT. Translated: CASSLGQGDQPQHF.

The chain employs TRBV2 and TRBJ2-4; no firm D call. The CDR3 has 15 amino acids. In germline, CDR1 is SNHLY, CDR2 FYNNEI. V dropped 4 bases and J dropped 0 bases, with 10 bases sitting between them. CDR3 bases: TGTGCCAGCAGTGCTATGAGACTAGCCAAAAACATTCAGTACTTC. Translating it yields CASSAMRLAKNIQYF. Based on the CDR3 plus reference TRBV2 and TRBJ2-4, the full variable domain is EPEVTQTPSHQVTQMGQEVILRCVPISNHLYFYWYRQILGQKVEFLVSFYNNEISEKSEIFDDQFSVERPDGSNFTLKIRSTKLEDSAMYFCASSAMRLAKNIQYFGAGTRLSVL.

V and J are TRBV25-1 and TRBJ2-1; 15 bases match TRBD2. The V gene's germline CDR1 is MGHDK and CDR2 SYGVNS. The CDR3 length is 17 residues. Losses at the gene ends were 4 bases for V and 4 bases for J; bases not matched to a gene: 5. Here the CDR3 reads CASSVGTSGRLYNEQFF. The DNA for the CDR3 is TGTGCCAGCAGTGTCGGGACTAGCGGGAGGTTATACAATGAGCAGTTCTTC.

This clone was picked up one time. The J gene is TRBJ1-1, the V gene TRBV2; tentative D call: TRBD1 (6 bases). Germline CDR1 and CDR2: SNHLY and FYNNEI. This CDR3 has 14 residues. V was cut by 0 bases and J by 4 bases, with 9 bases left in between. CDR3 loop: CASSEAGGGTEAFF. DNA for the CDR3: TGTGCCAGCAGTGAAGCGGGAGGGGGCACTGAAGCTTTCTTT.

This sequence joins TRBV5-1 and TRBJ2-7, with unresolved D. V was clipped by 0 bases and J by 4 bases, with 23 bases between them. Germline V gene lookup returns CDR1 SGHRS and CDR2 YFSETQ. The CDR3 runs 18 residues. DNA for the CDR3: TGCGCCAGCAGCTTGGCCGCCATATCCCTATCGTCCGATTACGAGCAGTACTTC. Amino acids: CASSLAAISLSSDYEQYF.

The chain links TRBV6-1 to TRBJ2-7; 10 nucleotides line up with TRBD1. The V segment lost 3 bases and the J segment 2 bases; nucleotides outside the gene matches: 4. There are 15 residues in the CDR3. Germline V gene data show CDR1 as MNHNS and CDR2 as SASEGT. The CDR3 coding sequence is TGTGCCAGCAGTGATGGGACAGGGGACCCCTACGAGCAGTACTTC. This sequence encodes CASSDGTGDPYEQYF.

This clone appeared a few times. This rearrangement joins TRBV2 to TRBJ2-2; D not certain. This CDR3 contains 13 residues. Germline-derived CDR1 and CDR2 are SNHLY and FYNNEI. The V end was cut by 2 bases, the J end by 4 bases, with 5 bases between. CDR3 nucleotide sequence: TGTGCCAGCAGTGAAATGGGCACCGGGGAGCTGTTTTTT. Translated: CASSEMGTGELFF. The whole variable domain, remainder taken from reference TRBV2 and TRBJ2-2, is EPEVTQTPSHQVTQMGQEVILRCVPISNHLYFYWYRQILGQKVEFLVSFYNNEISEKSEIFDDQFSVERPDGSNFTLKIRSTKLEDSAMYFCASSEMGTGELFFGEGSRLTVL.

The count of this clone is one. V is TRBV29-1 and J is TRBJ1-1; D is uncertain. V lost 3 bases and J 0 bases, leaving 5 bases between the germline ends. Germline values: CDR1 SQVTM, CDR2 ANQGSEA. This CDR3 contains 12 residues. Here the CDR3 reads CSVEDVNTEAFF. CDR3 coding DNA: TGCAGCGTTGAGGACGTGAACACTGAAGCTTTCTTT.

This clone was detected once. The chain uses TRBV6-5 and TRBJ1-2, with D tentatively TRBD1 (6 bases). The CDR3 totals 14 residues. Per germline, CDR1 MNHEY and CDR2 SVGAGI. V was clipped by 2 bases and J by 7 bases, with 14 bases between them. CDR3 protein: CASSYEGGGFGYTF. In DNA form, the CDR3 reads TGTGCCAGCAGTTACGAGGGGGGTGGTTTTGGCTACACCTTC.

This clone was counted only a few times. The chain has TRBV7-3 and TRBJ2-1, with 7 bases lining up with TRBD2. Germline V gene data show CDR1 as SGHTA and CDR2 as FQGTGA. J was trimmed by 5 bases and V by 5 bases; bases with no gene match: 9. The CDR3 runs to 15 residues. In DNA form, the CDR3 reads TGTGCCAGCAGCCCAACTAGCGCAGGTGACAATGAGCAGTTCTTC. As protein: CASSPTSAGDNEQFF. Supplemented by reference TRBV7-3 and TRBJ2-1, the full variable domain reads GAGVSQTPSNKVTEKGKYVELRCDPISGHTALYWYRQSLGQGPEFLIYFQGTGAADDSGLPNDRFFAVRPEGSVSTLKIQRTERGDSAVYLCASSPTSAGDNEQFFGPGTRLTVL.

V is TRBV20-1 and J is TRBJ1-2; the D gene is possibly TRBD1 (5 bases). Germline V CDR1 and CDR2: DFQATT, SNEGSKA (reference sequence). The CDR3 has 11 residues. The V end was cut by 8 bases, the J end by 5 bases, with 12 bases between. DNA for the CDR3: TGCAGTACGGGGACGGAGTATGGCTACACCTTC. It yields the protein CSTGTEYGYTF.

This chain links TRBV6-1 with TRBJ2-7, with TRBD2 matching 11 bases. There are 17 residues in the CDR3. Germline V gene sequence: CDR1 MNHNS, CDR2 SASEGT. J gave up 3 bases and V 2 bases, and 9 bases lay outside the gene matches. CDR3 loop: CASSESSGRSRFYEQYF. DNA of the CDR3: TGTGCCAGCAGTGAATCTAGCGGGAGGTCCCGATTCTACGAGCAGTACTTC.

This clone has only a few counts. The chain recombines TRBV15 with TRBJ2-4, with D tentatively TRBD2 (7 bases). Trimming took 1 base from V and 6 from J, leaving 13 bases between them. Germline V CDR1 and CDR2: LNHNV, YYDKDF (reference sequence). CDR3 length: 15 amino acids. CDR3 DNA sequence: TGTGCCACCAGCAGAGGAACGGGGGGCCTAAACATTCAGTACTTC. This gives the protein CATSRGTGGLNIQYF.

The chain combines TRBV28 with TRBJ2-7; 13 bases match TRBD2. The CDR3 is 16 amino acids. V shed 5 bases, J shed 3 bases, and the junction held 7 bases outside the gene matches. Germline V lookup: CDR1 MDHEN, CDR2 SYDVKM. DNA for the CDR3: TGTGCCAGCAGTAGTCCCGGGACTAGCGGGATCTACGAGCAGTACTTC. Translating gives CASSSPGTSGIYEQYF.

The genes are TRBV27 and TRBJ1-2; D gene unclear. The CDR3 spans 13 residues. Deletions cut 5 bases from V and 8 bases from J, with 15 bases between. CDR1 and CDR2 (germline): MNHEY, SMNVEV (reference sequence). The CDR3 nucleotides are TGTGCCAGCAGTCCGTCGACTGTACGCGGCTACACCTTC. Its protein is CASSPSTVRGYTF.

The rearrangement links TRBV28 to TRBJ1-4; D call uncertain. This CDR3 region has 15 residues. V lost 6 bases to trimming and J lost 2 bases, with 13 bases between them. Germline CDR1 is MDHEN and CDR2 is SYDVKM. As DNA, the CDR3 is TGTGCCAGCAGCCTCCTCGGTGGGACTAATGAAAAACTGTTTTTT. Amino acids: CASSLLGGTNEKLFF.

This clone was seen more than once but under ten times. The chain combines TRBV29-1 with TRBJ1-1; D ambiguous. From germline, CDR1 is SQVTM and CDR2 ANQGSEA. This CDR3 contains 13 residues. The CDR3 spells CSALREVNTEAFF. CDR3 coding DNA: TGCAGTGCCTTAAGGGAGGTGAACACTGAAGCTTTCTTT.